The 18 T cell receptor beta chains reported below all come from one sample, sequenced in a study of beta chain features in type 1 diabetes. Study-wide results and caveats: There was a moderate but significant shortening of TCRB CDR3s in all four CD4+ subsets of Type 1 diabetes patients.

Their antigens are not known. Investigators reverse transcribed all isolated RNA, so they sequenced expressed TCRB transcripts. Here immunoSEQ multiplex PCR was the method, and the copy in TCRdb shows in-frame clones only, minus some. The repertoire holds about 740,000 clones, 13% seen once, with 0.022% in the top ten. Source material: naive CD4+ T cells from blood. Every receptor here comes from a young man with type 1 diabetes.

There are a few counts of this clone. The chain recombines TRBV4-2 with TRBJ2-2; D is perhaps TRBD1 or TRBD2 (5 bases each). The germline CDR1 and CDR2 sequences are LGHNA and YNFKEQ. Trimming pared 4 bases from V and 4 bases from J, leaving 19 bases between. The CDR3 consists of 17 residues. CDR3 sequence reads: CASSRAGSGTATGELFF. CDR3 sequence (DNA): TGTGCCAGCAGCCGAGCCGGGTCAGGGACGGCCACCGGGGAGCTGTTTTTT.

This clone was observed a few times. The rearrangement uses TRBV2 and TRBJ1-2; unclear D gene. Germline CDR1 is SNHLY and CDR2 is FYNNEI. Trimming cost V 2 bases and J 2 bases, with 12 bases left between them. CDR3 length: 15 amino acids. The CDR3 coding sequence is TGTGCCAGCAGTGAATATAGCCTACCAAACTATGGCTACACCTTC. Translated: CASSEYSLPNYGYTF.

In this sample, this clone turned up a few times. This chain joins TRBV2 and TRBJ1-2; 9 nucleotides agree with TRBD1. Germline-derived CDR1 and CDR2 are SNHLY and FYNNEI. The CDR3 runs to 12 residues. V lost 8 bases, J lost 8 bases, and 6 bases stayed unmatched. CDR3 sequence reads: CASVGQGYGYTF. CDR3 nucleotide sequence: TGTGCCAGCGTGGGACAGGGCTACGGCTACACCTTC.

This clone was recorded a few times. This sequence joins TRBV19 and TRBJ2-7; 9 bases line up with TRBD1. The germline V gene encodes CDR1 LNHDA and CDR2 SQIVND (reference sequence). This CDR3 has 16 amino acids. J gave up 5 bases and V 4 bases, and 12 bases lay outside the gene matches. The CDR3, as DNA: TGTGCCAGTAGTACCCCCTCCGGGACAGGGCTAAACGAGCAGTACTTC. This gives the protein CASSTPSGTGLNEQYF. Drawing the rest from reference TRBV19 and TRBJ2-7, the complete variable domain is DGGITQSPKYLFRKEGQNVTLSCEQNLNHDAMYWYRQDPGQGLRLIYYSQIVNDFQKGDIAEGYSVSREKKESFPLTVTSAQKNPTAFYLCASSTPSGTGLNEQYFGPGTRLTVT.

For the CDR3, the DNA is TGTGCCAGCAGCGTTCGCGTGGAAAACATTCAGTACTTC. Its translation is CASSVRVENIQYF. The chain is built from TRBV7-3 and TRBJ2-4; D gene unclear. Germline V CDR1 and CDR2: SGHTA, FQGTGA. This CDR3 comprises 13 residues. Trimming removed 5 bases at V and 5 bases at J, with 10 bases between.

This clone was found a few times. The V gene is TRBV2, the J gene TRBJ1-4; TRBD1 might be the D (5 bases). Germline V CDR1 and CDR2: SNHLY, FYNNEI. V gave up 8 bases and J gave up 8 bases, with 12 bases separating them. The CDR3 is 12 residues long. The CDR3 protein is CASRPGGEKLFF. CDR3 in DNA: TGTGCCAGCCGGCCGGGGGGAGAAAAACTGTTTTTT.

The chain recombines TRBV29-1 with TRBJ2-7; 7 nucleotides align to TRBD1. The germline V gene encodes CDR1 SQVTM and CDR2 ANQGSEA. The CDR3 is 13 amino acids. The V and J ends lost 4 bases and 2 bases, in that order; junction bases with no gene match: 5. CDR3 coding DNA: TGCAGCGTTGTCAGGGGGAAGGCCTACGAGCAGTACTTC. This translates into CSVVRGKAYEQYF.

The genes are TRBV14 and TRBJ2-1; tentatively, D is TRBD1 (5 bases). The V gene lost 3 bases and the J gene lost 0 bases, with 9 bases spanning the gap. The germline gives CDR1 SGHDN, CDR2 FVKESK. There are 15 residues in the CDR3. The CDR3 protein is CASSQQTASYNEQFF. As DNA, the CDR3 is TGTGCCAGCAGCCAGCAGACAGCCTCCTACAATGAGCAGTTCTTC.

This chain joins TRBV6-5 and TRBJ2-2; a possible D gene is TRBD2 (6 bases). Trimming took off 6 bases at V and 4 bases at J, with 9 bases between the two ends. This CDR3 contains 13 residues. From germline, CDR1 is MNHEY and CDR2 SVGAGI. CDR3 sequence (DNA): TGTGCCAGCAGGGAGGGTGTCACCGGGGAGCTGTTTTTT. It specifies CASREGVTGELFF.

This clone was counted only a few times. The same CDR3 can be traced to other DNA sequences in this sample. The rearrangement uses TRBV7-2 and TRBJ2-7; 8 bases match TRBD1. From germline, CDR1 is SGHTA and CDR2 FQGNSA. The CDR3 totals 12 residues. V was pared by 8 bases and J by 3 bases, with 3 bases of the junction left unmatched. The CDR3 DNA sequence: TGTGCCAGCTCCGGACAGGGCTACGAGCAGTACTTC. Its translation is CASSGQGYEQYF.

The V call is TRBV15, the J call TRBJ1-3, with D unclear. Germline V CDR1 and CDR2: LNHNV, YYDKDF (reference sequence). V was trimmed by 0 bases and J by 1 base, leaving 7 bases between them. CDR3 length: 15 amino acids. The CDR3 bases are TGTGCCACCAGCAGAGATGCGGGGTCTGGAAACACCATATATTTT. Protein: CATSRDAGSGNTIYF. Together with reference TRBV15 and TRBJ1-3, the CDR3 gives the full variable domain: DAMVIQNPRYQVTQFGKPVTLSCSQTLNHNVMYWYQQKSSQAPKLLFHYYDKDFNNEADTPDNFQSRRPNTSFCFLDIRSPGLGDTAMYLCATSRDAGSGNTIYFGEGSWLTVV.

The CDR3 DNA reads TGCGCCAGCAGCCACAATGGGCCGACAGGGGTTGGAGCTTTCTTT. This sequence encodes CASSHNGPTGVGAFF. The genes are TRBV4-1 and TRBJ1-1, with 8 nucleotides matching TRBD1. This CDR3 has 15 residues. J lost 10 bases, V lost 3 bases, and 13 bases had no gene match. The germline V gene has CDR1 MGHRA and CDR2 YSYEKL.

The chain joins TRBV14 to TRBJ1-6; D uncertain. V lost 2 bases, J lost 1 base, and 12 bases lay in between. CDR1 and CDR2 (germline): SGHDN, FVKESK. The CDR3 is 17 amino acids. The CDR3 is CASSQTGGKSYNSPLHF. The CDR3 DNA reads as TGTGCCAGCAGCCAAACCGGAGGGAAGTCCTATAATTCACCCCTCCACTTT.

There are a few counts of this clone. The rearrangement joins TRBV27 to TRBJ1-1, with TRBD1 matching 7 bases. Looked up from germline, CDR1 is MNHEY and CDR2 is SMNVEV (reference sequence). The length of the CDR3 is 16 residues. With V trimmed by 6 bases and J by 3 bases, 13 bases remained unmatched. CDR3 DNA: TGTGCCAGCAGCCCTGACAGGGCTGCGTCGTACACTGAAGCTTTCTTT. Its translation is CASSPDRAASYTEAFF.

This clone was picked up a small number of times. The chain has TRBV5-6 and TRBJ2-1, with TRBD1 matching over 7 bases. Trimming removed 2 bases from V and 1 base from J; junction bases left unmatched: 3. The CDR3 is made up of 15 amino acids. Germline V gives CDR1 SGHDT, CDR2 YYEEEE. The CDR3 coding sequence is TGTGCCAGCAGCTTTAGACAGGGTTCCTACAATGAGCAGTTCTTC. Translated, it gives CASSFRQGSYNEQFF.

There are a few counts of this clone. V gene TRBV7-9 combines with J gene TRBJ1-1, with D unresolved. This CDR3 is 16 amino acids long. Trimming removed 5 bases at V and 0 bases at J, with 16 bases between. Per the germline V gene, CDR1 is SEHNR and CDR2 is FQNEAQ (reference sequence). The CDR3 nucleotides are TGTGCCAGCAGCCCCCACCCAGACAACATGAACACTGAAGCTTTCTTT. Amino acid sequence: CASSPHPDNMNTEAFF.

The genes are TRBV5-6 and TRBJ2-5, with D unresolved. Trimming took off 2 bases at V and 5 bases at J, with 10 bases between the two ends. There are 13 residues in the CDR3. Germline loops: CDR1 SGHDT, CDR2 YYEEEE. CDR3 in amino acids: CASSFPPQETQYF. In DNA form, the CDR3 reads TGTGCCAGCAGCTTTCCCCCCCAGGAGACCCAGTACTTC.

This chain uses TRBV15 with TRBJ1-1; the D is unclear. This CDR3 is built from 16 residues. Trimming took 5 bases from V and 3 from J, leaving 19 bases between them. The germline V gene has CDR1 LNHNV and CDR2 YYDKDF (reference sequence). The DNA of the CDR3 is TGTGCCACCAGCCCACACCCCAGGATGTCGTACACTGAAGCTTTCTTT. Translating it yields CATSPHPRMSYTEAFF.